This TCR beta chain was found in a study of blood T cell repertoires in COVID-19. Whole-study context: Sites in the United States, Italy and Spain provided acute and convalescent COVID-19 samples.

This study enrolled people aged about 18 to 100 from 20 to 25 US geographic areas. Original data processing: Reference gene primer amplification in the assay estimated nucleated cell counts. TCRdb's table, derived via immunoSEQ multiplex PCR, lists solely in-frame clones and lacks some. V and J calls and clone size are as listed in that table; D and trimming were resolved from the DNA. The table has 400,000 to 450,000 clones, roughly 87% seen once. Germline V CDR1 and CDR2: SNHLY, FYNNEI. The V end lost 2 bases, the J end lost 9 bases, and 8 bases lay between the germline ends. The CDR3 extends over 12 amino acids.

The chain carries TRBV2 and TRBJ2-1; D gene unclear. This TCR derives from a man younger than 35 who had recovered from COVID-19. Sequencing was carried out using PBMCs or T cells enriched from blood (not recorded which). CDR3 loop: CASSEYRFEQFF. In nucleotides, the CDR3 is TGTGCCAGCAGTGAATACCGGTTTGAGCAGTTCTTC. Complete variable domain (other parts from reference TRBV2 and TRBJ2-1): EPEVTQTPSHQVTQMGQEVILRCVPISNHLYFYWYRQILGQKVEFLVSFYNNEISEKSEIFDDQFSVERPDGSNFTLKIRSTKLEDSAMYFCASSEYRFEQFFGPGTRLTVL.